This T cell receptor (beta chain) comes out of a study of cytomegalovirus exposure and HLA in healthy donors. CDR1 SGHNT and CDR2 YYREEE come from the germline V gene (reference sequence). CDR3 size: 14 residues. The junction had 6 bases not matched to a gene; V was cut back by 4 bases and J by 7 bases. Comment on this clone: Its cognate antigen is unknown.

The donors were members of the validation cohort, which comprised roughly 130 subjects and was separate from the first cohort of some 680 subjects. This table comes from immunoSEQ multiplex PCR, and its TCRdb copy is limited to in-frame clones, with some not included. The table has about 280,000 clones, 80% to 90% seen once. Study-wide findings and caveats: Subsequent analysis showed first-cohort TCR clusters tending to co-occur in around 130 validation repertoires. A few CMV-associated chains were confirmed in vitro to be specific for CMV antigens.

V is TRBV5-4 and J is TRBJ1-2; 11 bases agree with TRBD1. Source material: PBMCs. The receptor was isolated from a woman younger than 30 in good health and CMV-seronegative. CDR3 sequence reads: CASSLGTGGSGYTF. CDR3 sequence (DNA): TGTGCCAGCAGCCTAGGGACAGGGGGTAGTGGCTACACCTTC.